What follows are 2 T cell receptor beta chains derived from one specimen sequenced in a study of blood T cell repertoires in COVID-19 (dated by TCRdb to between 2020 and 2021). The library was made by the immunoSEQ multiplex PCR assay. Imported from immuneACCESS, the table was reduced by TCRdb to in-frame sequences with V and J called. These copies leave out some clones; in studies compared against another copy, an unresolved V gene accounts for under half, and the cause of the remainder is not known. The sample table shows 25,000 to 35,000 clones, and over 70% are seen once. More than 15% of the sample lies in the top ten. The specimen was peripheral blood. Receptor source: a woman aged 60 to 75 with acute or convalescent COVID-19.

The J gene is TRBJ2-3, the V gene TRBV3-1 (or the pseudogene TRBV3-2), with D tentatively TRBD2 (5 bases). The CDR3 has 16 residues. The ends were cut back, 3 bases at V and 2 bases at J, with 15 bases in the middle. Germline V gives CDR1 LGHDT, CDR2 YNNKEL (reference sequence). CDR3 protein: CASSHPGRTYTDTQYF. For the CDR3, the DNA is TGTGCCAGCAGCCACCCCGGCAGGACTTACACAGATACGCAGTATTTT.

This chain links TRBV27 with TRBJ2-7; possible D gene TRBD1, 8 bases. Trimming stripped 5 bases from V and 6 bases from J, with 20 bases between. Germline V CDR1 and CDR2: MNHEY, SMNVEV (reference sequence). The CDR3 length is 15 residues. The CDR3 reads CASSRLQGGTGEQYF. Written as DNA, the CDR3 is TGTGCCAGCAGTCGGTTACAGGGGGGGACGGGCGAGCAGTACTTC.